One sample yielded the 6 T cell receptor beta chains listed below, sequenced in a study of blood T cells in healthy people across ages. Primed by a sample-barcoded 5' primer and a J-beta primer mix, a second PCR proceeded for 7 to 11 cycles. Each CDR3 protein gets one entry after TCRdb re-called the 5' RACE reads with MiXCR. The table shows hundreds of thousands of distinct CDR3 sequences, with approximately 50% occurring only once. The material sequenced was blood. Receptor source: a man aged 60-69 years in good health.

This clonotype was seen repeatedly, ten times or more. This chain uses TRBV4-1 with TRBJ1-1; TRBD1 is a possible D gene (6 bases). The length of the CDR3 is 19 residues. Trimming left V 3 bases short and J 1 base short, with 24 bases between. Germline-derived CDR1 and CDR2 are MGHRA and YSYEKL. The CDR3 nucleotides read TGCGCCAGCAGCCATCCTGGGGGCCCGACGGGGGCCCAGAACACTGAAGCTTTCTTT. As protein: CASSHPGGPTGAQNTEAFF.

This clonotype turned up a few times. This chain uses TRBV29-1 with TRBJ2-1; D assignment may be TRBD1 or TRBD2 (5 bases each). V was clipped by 1 base and J by 5 bases, with 21 bases between them. Germline CDR1 and CDR2: SQVTM and ANQGSEA. There are 17 residues in the CDR3. The CDR3 nucleotides read TGCAGCGTTGAAGGAGAGCAAAGTGCACGGGACGACAATGAGCAGTTCTTC. It is translated as CSVEGEQSARDDNEQFF.

This rearrangement joins TRBV12-3 or TRBV12-4 to TRBJ2-2; D not certain. This CDR3 comprises 14 residues. Trimming removed 3 bases from V and 0 bases from J, with 5 bases in between. This chain's CDR3 is CASSLEPNTGELFF. CDR3 coding DNA: TGTGCCAGCAGTTTGGAACCGAACACCGGGGAGCTGTTTTTT.

The genes are TRBV14 and TRBJ2-1, with D uncertain. The CDR3 length is 13 residues. CDR1 is SGHDN and CDR2 is FVKESK in the germline V gene. The V and J ends lost 5 bases and 10 bases respectively, with 15 bases between them. The CDR3 spells CASSATIRGEQFF. In DNA, the CDR3 is TGTGCCAGCAGCGCGACGATTCGAGGAGAGCAGTTCTTC.

V gene TRBV5-8 combines with J gene TRBJ1-5, with D unresolved. The CDR3 runs 14 residues. The V gene lost 4 bases and the J gene lost 5 bases, with 13 bases spanning the gap. Germline V gives CDR1 SGHTS, CDR2 YDEGEE. The DNA of the CDR3 is TGTGCCAGCAGCCCTCCAGGATCCTATCAGCCCCAGCATTTT. Translation: CASSPPGSYQPQHF. Full variable domain (outside the CDR3, taken from reference TRBV5-8 and TRBJ1-5): EAGVTQSPTHLIKTRGQQATLRCSPISGHTSVYWYQQALGLGLQFLLWYDEGEERNRGNFPPRFSGRQFPNYSSELNVNALELEDSALYLCASSPPGSYQPQHFGDGTRLSIL.

The chain joins TRBV20-1 to TRBJ1-1; 7 positions agree with TRBD1. CDR1 is DFQATT and CDR2 is SNEGSKA in the germline V gene (reference sequence). CDR3 length: 13 residues. The junction had 3 bases not matched to a gene; V was cut back by 5 bases and J by 0 bases. The CDR3 bases are TGCAGTGCTCCGGGACAGTTGAACACTGAAGCTTTCTTT. This codes for CSAPGQLNTEAFF.